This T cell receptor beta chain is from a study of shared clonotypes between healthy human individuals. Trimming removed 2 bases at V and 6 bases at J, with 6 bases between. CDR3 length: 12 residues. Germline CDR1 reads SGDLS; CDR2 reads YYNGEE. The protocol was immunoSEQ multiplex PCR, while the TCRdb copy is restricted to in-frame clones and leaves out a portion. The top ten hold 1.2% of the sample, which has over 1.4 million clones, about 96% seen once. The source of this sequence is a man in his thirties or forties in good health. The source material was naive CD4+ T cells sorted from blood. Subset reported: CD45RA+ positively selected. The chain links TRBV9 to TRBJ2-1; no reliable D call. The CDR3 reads CASSVSFNEQFF. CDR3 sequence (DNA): TGTGCCAGCAGCGTGTCATTCAATGAGCAGTTCTTC.